Each of the 30 T cell receptor beta chains below was sequenced from the same sample in a study of regulatory T cells in long-lasting Graves disease (dated by TCRdb to about 2021). Preparation of the library involved multiplex PCR. Sequencing was performed on an Illumina HiSeq 4000. TCR beta libraries were built with iRepertoire HTBI primers and Arm-PCR amplification of CDR3 regions. TCRdb passed the public sequencing reads through fastp at Q25 and MiXCR, retaining productive beta sequences. When rows share a CDR3 protein, they turn into one entry using the most common DNA and genes. Present in this sample are about 420,000 distinct CDR3 sequences, about a sixth of which were seen just once. The top ten clones comprise 20% to 25% of the sample. The time point label corresponds to: newly diagnosed GD, antithyroid drugs for less than 3 months. For both TCR sequencing and RNA sequencing, RNA was extracted from PBMCs in TRIzol.

These sequences were also reported in another study, on T cells in Graves' hyperthyroidism and ophthalmopathy.

This specimen was peripheral blood mononuclear cells (PBMCs), taken at new diagnosis, from a patient treated with antithyroid drugs. All receptors come from a woman between 18 and 29 years old with Graves disease. Donor details come from another sample of the same person, matched by shared clones.

The rearrangement links TRBV15 to TRBJ2-1, with no clear D. This CDR3 contains 13 residues. The V end lost 0 bases, the J end lost 8 bases, and 8 bases lay between the germline ends. The germline V gene encodes CDR1 LNHNV and CDR2 YYDKDF (reference sequence). CDR3 DNA sequence: TGTGCCACCAGCAGAGACCCCCAGGATGAGCAGTTCTTC. Its protein is CATSRDPQDEQFF.

This clonotype was recorded many times. The chain links TRBV3-1 to TRBJ2-7, with D perhaps TRBD1 (5 bases). Between the trimmed V and J ends, which lost 1 base and 0 bases, there was a span of 13 bases. The germline gives CDR1 LGHDT, CDR2 YNNKEL (reference sequence). This CDR3 comprises 16 residues. As DNA, the CDR3 is TGTGCCAGCAGCCAAGGGTTGGGGCGGAGCTCCTACGAGCAGTACTTC. This gives the protein CASSQGLGRSSYEQYF.

This clonotype has ten or more counts. The chain recombines TRBV10-1 with TRBJ2-1; D remains unclear. CDR1 WNHNN and CDR2 SYGVQD come from the germline V gene (reference sequence). The V end was cut by 4 bases, the J end by 0 bases, with 10 bases between. This CDR3 has 15 amino acids. The CDR3 DNA reads TGCGCCAGCAGTGTAATGACGAGCTCCTACAATGAGCAGTTCTTC. Encoded protein: CASSVMTSSYNEQFF.

This clonotype has a count of ten or more. The rearrangement links TRBV12-3 or TRBV12-4 to TRBJ2-3; TRBD2 agrees at 12 bases. Trimming took 3 bases from V and 2 from J; bases not matched to a gene: 6. The CDR3 has 17 residues. The CDR3 nucleotides are TGTGCCAGCAGTTTGACTAGCGGGAGATTGAACACAGATACGCAGTATTTT. Encoded protein: CASSLTSGRLNTDTQYF.

This chain joins TRBV9 and TRBJ2-3, with 8 positions matching TRBD2. With 3 bases clipped from V and 1 base from J, the junction kept 4 bases outside the gene matches. CDR3 length: 15 residues. CDR1 and CDR2 from the germline V gene are SGDLS and YYNGEE. CDR3 coding DNA: TGTGCCAGCAGCGGAATGACTAGCGGCACAGATACGCAGTATTTT. Protein product: CASSGMTSGTDTQYF. The entire variable domain, with the rest obtained from reference TRBV9 and TRBJ2-3, is as follows: DSGVTQTPKHLITATGQRVTLRCSPRSGDLSVYWYQQSLDQGLQFLIQYYNGEERAKGNILERFSAQQFPDLHSELNLSSLELGDSALYFCASSGMTSGTDTQYFGPGTRLTVL.

The chain couples TRBV6-5 to TRBJ1-1, with D possibly being TRBD1 (5 bases). This CDR3 region has 14 residues. The V and J ends lost 2 bases and 2 bases respectively, with 9 bases between them. CDR1 is MNHEY, CDR2 SVGAGI, per germline. CDR3 sequence reads: CASSYNGGNTEAFF. CDR3 bases: TGTGCCAGCAGTTACAACGGGGGTAACACTGAAGCTTTCTTT.

This clonotype was recorded many times. This chain joins TRBV6-1 and TRBJ2-3; a possible D gene is TRBD1 (6 bases). The CDR3 is 14 residues long. CDR1 and CDR2 from the germline V gene are MNHNS and SASEGT. V was trimmed by 6 bases and J by 0 bases, leaving 10 bases between them. CDR3: CASSTGISTDTQYF. Written as DNA, the CDR3 is TGTGCCAGCAGCACAGGGATAAGCACAGATACGCAGTATTTT.

This clonotype showed up many times. This chain joins TRBV2 and TRBJ2-2; the match to TRBD2 covers 14 bases. This CDR3 contains 17 residues. From germline, CDR1 is SNHLY and CDR2 FYNNEI. The V and J ends lost 8 bases and 4 bases, in that order; junction bases with no gene match: 9. This CDR3 is CASRGTSGSGSTGELFF. For the CDR3, the DNA is TGTGCCAGCCGGGGGACTAGCGGGAGTGGTTCCACCGGGGAGCTGTTTTTT.

The sample holds many counts of this clonotype. The CDR3 loop reads CASSSPSVDTQYF. The DNA of the CDR3 is TGCGCCAGCAGCTCACCCTCGGTAGATACGCAGTATTTT. The chain has TRBV5-1 and TRBJ2-3, with D unclear. Germline V lookup: CDR1 SGHRS, CDR2 YFSETQ. The CDR3 loop spans 13 amino acids. V lost 3 bases and J 5 bases, leaving 10 bases between the germline ends.

This clonotype has a count of ten or more. The chain links TRBV7-9 to TRBJ2-3; perhaps D is TRBD1 or TRBD2 (5 bases each). Germline CDR1 is SEHNR and CDR2 is FQNEAQ (reference sequence). Trimming took 1 base from V and 2 from J, leaving 10 bases between them. This CDR3 is built from 15 residues. CDR3 DNA: TGTGCCAGCAGCTTAGGGGACGGGTTCACAGATACGCAGTATTTT. Its translation: CASSLGDGFTDTQYF.

This clonotype was counted ten times or more. The chain combines TRBV20-1 with TRBJ2-3, with 8 bases that match TRBD2. Germline CDR1 is DFQATT and CDR2 is SNEGSKA (reference sequence). This CDR3 contains 19 residues. Losses at the gene ends were 3 bases for V and 1 base for J; bases not matched to a gene: 18. The CDR3 DNA follows: TGCAGTGCTAGCCAAGGACTAGCCGGAGTTACAAGGGGCACAGATACGCAGTATTTT. It codes for CSASQGLAGVTRGTDTQYF.

This clonotype appeared many times. The chain joins TRBV7-2 to TRBJ2-7; D is uncertain. With 0 bases removed from V and 3 bases from J, the gap between germline ends came to 9 bases. In germline, CDR1 is SGHTA, CDR2 FQGNSA. The CDR3 covers 14 residues. For the CDR3, the DNA is TGTGCCAGCAGCTTAGCGGGTCATATCTACGAGCAGTACTTC. Translated, it gives CASSLAGHIYEQYF.

This clonotype came up many times. This chain links TRBV3-1 with TRBJ2-1, with 9 bases matching TRBD2. The V and J ends lost 2 bases and 5 bases, in that order; junction bases with no gene match: 1. The CDR3 extends over 14 amino acids. Per the germline V gene, CDR1 is LGHDT and CDR2 is YNNKEL (reference sequence). CDR3 sequence: CASSQLAGDNEQFF. The CDR3 DNA is TGTGCCAGCAGCCAATTAGCGGGGGACAATGAGCAGTTCTTC.

The rearrangement uses TRBV6-2 or TRBV6-3 and TRBJ1-2; possible D gene TRBD1, 5 bases. CDR1 MNHEY and CDR2 SVGEGT come from the germline V gene. The CDR3 sequence is 13 residues long. The germline V and J ends were trimmed by 2 bases and 4 bases, with 8 bases remaining between them. The CDR3 protein is CASSYQDTYGYTF. CDR3 sequence (DNA): TGTGCCAGCAGTTACCAGGACACCTATGGCTACACCTTC.

Notes on this clonotype: One base away lies a much larger clone, so this may be a sequencing read error. The chain recombines TRBV12-3 or TRBV12-4 with TRBJ2-7; 11 bases line up with TRBD2. The V and J ends lost 6 bases and 7 bases, in that order; junction bases with no gene match: 20. This CDR3 spans 18 amino acids. The DNA of the CDR3 is TGTGCCAGCAGGAACCTAGCGTTAGCGGGAGGGCCGCGGAATGAGCAGTACTTC. This sequence encodes CASRNLALAGGPRNEQYF.

This clonotype occurred many times. The chain has TRBV7-2 and TRBJ2-3; 11 bases fit TRBD2. V gave up 0 bases and J gave up 2 bases; unmatched junction bases: 1. The germline V gene encodes CDR1 SGHTA and CDR2 FQGNSA. The CDR3 totals 16 residues. CDR3 DNA sequence: TGTGCCAGCAGCTTAGCTAGCGGGAGGGCCACAGATACGCAGTATTTT. Translation gives CASSLASGRATDTQYF.

This clonotype came up many times. This rearrangement joins TRBV30 to TRBJ1-2; 8 nucleotides agree with TRBD1. CDR1 and CDR2 from the germline V gene are GTSNPN and SVGIG (reference sequence). V was clipped by 4 bases and J by 7 bases; unmatched bases: 5. This CDR3 has 12 amino acids. The CDR3 bases are TGTGCCTGGATGCAGGGGGCAGCTGGCTACACCTTC. Protein: CAWMQGAAGYTF. Together with reference TRBV30 and TRBJ1-2, the CDR3 gives the full variable domain: SQTIHQWPATLVQPVGSPLSLECTVEGTSNPNLYWYRQAAGRGLQLLFYSVGIGQISSEVPQNLSASRPQDRQFILSSKKLLLSDSGFYLCAWMQGAAGYTFGSGTRLTVV.

This clonotype was observed a few times. This sequence joins TRBV4-1 and TRBJ2-6; 12 bases fit TRBD2. V lost 2 bases, J lost 1 base, and 6 bases stayed unmatched. CDR1 is MGHRA and CDR2 is YSYEKL in the germline V gene. The CDR3 contains 19 residues. This CDR3 reads CASSQPTSGRRSGANVLTF. The CDR3 region has the DNA TGCGCCAGCAGCCAACCCACTAGCGGGAGGCGGTCTGGGGCCAACGTCCTGACTTTC.

This clonotype was observed many times. The CDR3 here is CASTYSGTQETQYF. The CDR3 DNA sequence: TGTGCCAGCACCTATAGCGGGACCCAAGAGACCCAGTACTTC. The chain couples TRBV2 to TRBJ2-5; 8 bases match TRBD2. CDR1 is SNHLY, CDR2 FYNNEI, per germline. V shed 7 bases and J 1 base; nucleotides not matched to a gene: 5. The CDR3 consists of 14 residues. Variable domain in full (rest from reference TRBV2 and TRBJ2-5): EPEVTQTPSHQVTQMGQEVILRCVPISNHLYFYWYRQILGQKVEFLVSFYNNEISEKSEIFDDQFSVERPDGSNFTLKIRSTKLEDSAMYFCASTYSGTQETQYFGPGTRLLVL.

This clonotype has ten or more counts. The chain uses TRBV2 and TRBJ2-7, with TRBD1 matching 12 bases. This CDR3 has 15 amino acids. The ends lost 10 bases at V and 6 bases at J; junction bases unmatched: 13. Germline lookup yields CDR1 SNHLY and CDR2 FYNNEI. The CDR3 spells CATSPFGTGGGEQYF. CDR3 DNA: TGTGCCACCTCTCCTTTCGGGACAGGGGGCGGCGAGCAGTACTTC.

The sample holds many counts of this clonotype. V and J are TRBV28 and TRBJ1-5; D is undetermined. The V gene's germline CDR1 is MDHEN and CDR2 SYDVKM. CDR3 length equals 13 residues. The chain's CDR3 is CAGRGQENQPQHF. Written as DNA, the CDR3 is TGTGCTGGGAGAGGGCAGGAGAATCAGCCCCAGCATTTT.

The rearrangement links TRBV24-1 to TRBJ2-3, with D unresolved. The DNA matches TRBJ2-5 better at its end, which makes the J call doubtful. Germline CDR1 KGHDR, CDR2 SFDVKD. There are 10 residues in the CDR3. The CDR3 DNA is TGTGCCACCCGCTCACAGACCCAGTACTTC. Its translation is CATRSQTQYF.

This clonotype was found a few times. V and J are TRBV7-2 and TRBJ1-4; the D is unclear. CDR3 size: 15 residues. Trimming cost V 5 bases and J 0 bases, with 10 bases left between them. CDR1 and CDR2 (germline): SGHTA, FQGNSA. CDR3 sequence reads: CASSRFAATNEKLFF. The CDR3 region has the DNA TGTGCCAGCAGCCGGTTTGCGGCAACTAATGAAAAACTGTTTTTT.

This clonotype was counted at least ten times. The chain recombines TRBV28 with TRBJ1-2; D unresolved. Trimming took 6 bases from V and 1 from J, leaving 3 bases between them. Looked up from germline, CDR1 is MDHEN and CDR2 is SYDVKM. The CDR3 runs to 11 residues. As DNA, the CDR3 is TGTGCCAGCAGGCTTAACTATGGCTACACCTTC. It is translated as CASRLNYGYTF.

The table lists this clonotype with many counts. The V gene is TRBV11-3, the J gene TRBJ2-1; TRBD1 agrees at 9 bases. There are 18 residues in the CDR3. The germline gives CDR1 SGHNT, CDR2 YENEEA. Losses at the gene ends were 7 bases for V and 0 bases for J; bases not matched to a gene: 13. The CDR3, as DNA: TGTGCCAGCAAACCCGGGACAGGGATCCTGAGCTCCTACAATGAGCAGTTCTTC. It encodes CASKPGTGILSSYNEQFF.

The chain employs TRBV6-1 and TRBJ1-3, with D unresolved. V was trimmed by 2 bases and J by 4 bases, leaving 3 bases between them. The CDR3 loop spans 12 amino acids. In germline, CDR1 is MNHNS, CDR2 SASEGT. The CDR3 coding sequence is TGTGCCAGCAGTGAAATGGGAAACACCATATATTTT. This gives the protein CASSEMGNTIYF.

This clonotype was counted at least ten times. The chain couples TRBV5-1 to TRBJ2-1; no clear D. The CDR3 loop spans 12 amino acids. V gave up 3 bases and J gave up 10 bases, with 11 bases separating them. Germline CDR1 SGHRS, CDR2 YFSETQ. CDR3 region: CASSSSLGEQFF. The CDR3 bases are TGCGCCAGCAGCTCCTCGCTAGGAGAGCAGTTCTTC.

This clonotype was observed at least ten times. The CDR3, as DNA: TGTGCCAGCAGCCAAGATCTCCAAGATGAGCAGTTCTTC. Translating gives CASSQDLQDEQFF. The chain links TRBV3-1 to TRBJ2-1, with D uncertain. Germline lookup yields CDR1 LGHDT and CDR2 YNNKEL (reference sequence). Trimming took 0 bases from V and 8 from J, leaving 8 bases between them. The CDR3 extends over 13 amino acids.

A few counts support this clonotype. A much bigger clone sits one base away, suggesting this may be a read error. This chain uses TRBV6-1 with TRBJ1-1, with D maybe TRBD1 (5 bases). CDR3 length: 13 amino acids. Between the trimmed V and J ends, which lost 8 bases and 0 bases, there was a span of 10 bases. Germline CDR1 reads MNHNS; CDR2 reads SASEGT. The CDR3 reads CASADTVNTEAFF. The CDR3 bases are TGTGCCAGCGCGGACACCGTGAACACTGAAGCTTTCTTT.

This chain connects TRBV19 to TRBJ2-1, with 7 bases that match TRBD2. The CDR3 loop spans 14 amino acids. The V gene's germline CDR1 is LNHDA and CDR2 SQIVND (reference sequence). With 2 bases clipped from V and 7 bases from J, the junction kept 5 bases outside the gene matches. As DNA, the CDR3 is TGTGCCAGTAGTATAAGGCTAGCGGTGAATGAGCAGTTCTTC. Protein product: CASSIRLAVNEQFF.